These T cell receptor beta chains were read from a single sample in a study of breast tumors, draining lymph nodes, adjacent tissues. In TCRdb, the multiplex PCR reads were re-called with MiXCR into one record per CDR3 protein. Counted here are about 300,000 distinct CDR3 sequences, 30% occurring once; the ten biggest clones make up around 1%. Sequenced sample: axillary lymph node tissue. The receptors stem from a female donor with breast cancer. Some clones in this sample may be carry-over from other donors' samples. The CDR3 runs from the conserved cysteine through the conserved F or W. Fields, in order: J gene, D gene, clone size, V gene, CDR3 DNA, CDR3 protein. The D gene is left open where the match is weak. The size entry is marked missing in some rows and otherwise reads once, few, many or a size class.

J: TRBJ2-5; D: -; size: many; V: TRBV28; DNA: TGTGCCAGCACCATTGGCCCAGAGACCCAGTACTTC; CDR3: CASTIGPETQYF
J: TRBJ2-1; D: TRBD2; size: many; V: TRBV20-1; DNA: TGCAGTGCTAGCGCCTGGGTAGCGGGAAACAATGAGCAGTTCTTC; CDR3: CSASAWVAGNNEQFF
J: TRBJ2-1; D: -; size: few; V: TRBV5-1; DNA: TGCGCCAGCAGCTCAAACTACAGAGACTACAATGAGCAGTTCTTC; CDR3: CASSSNYRDYNEQFF
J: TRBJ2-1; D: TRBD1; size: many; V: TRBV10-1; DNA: TGCGCCAGCAGTGTGACAGGGGATGAGCAGTTCTTC; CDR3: CASSVTGDEQFF
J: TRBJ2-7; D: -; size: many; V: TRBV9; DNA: TGTGCCAGCAGCGTAGCTACAGGGGGGGACGGAGGACCCCGCCACGAGCAGTACTTC; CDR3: CASSVATGGDGGPRHEQYF
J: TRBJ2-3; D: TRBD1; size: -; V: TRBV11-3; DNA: TGTGCCAGCAGCTTAGGGGACAGGGATTTT; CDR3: CASSLGDRDF
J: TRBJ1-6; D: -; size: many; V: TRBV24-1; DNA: TGTGCCACAAGTCTAGGGAGCGGTTCACCCCTCCACTTT; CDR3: CATSLGSGSPLHF
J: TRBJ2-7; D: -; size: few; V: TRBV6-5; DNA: TGTGCCAGCAGTCACGGGTCCACCTACGAGCAGTACTTC; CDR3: CASSHGSTYEQYF
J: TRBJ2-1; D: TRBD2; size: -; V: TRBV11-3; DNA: TGTGCCAGCAGCTCAAGGCCTGGGACTAGCGGGAGTCTAAATGAGCAGTTCTTC; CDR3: CASSSRPGTSGSLNEQFF
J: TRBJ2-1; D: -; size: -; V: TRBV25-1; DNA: TGTGCCAGCAGTTTATTGGCAGGCAATGAGCAGTTCTTC; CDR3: CASSLLAGNEQFF
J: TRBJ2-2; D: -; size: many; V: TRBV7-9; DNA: TGTGCCGCCCGGGGGGCTAACACCGGGGAGCTGTTTTTT; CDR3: CAARGANTGELFF
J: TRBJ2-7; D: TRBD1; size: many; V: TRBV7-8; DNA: TGTGCCAGCAGTCTTGGGACAGGGGGTAGCTACGAGCAGTACTTC; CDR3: CASSLGTGGSYEQYF
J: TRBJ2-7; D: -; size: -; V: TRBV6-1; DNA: TGTGCCAGCAGGGGGGGCACCGGGATAGAGTACTTC; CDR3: CASRGGTGIEYF
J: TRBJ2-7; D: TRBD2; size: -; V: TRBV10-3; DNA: TGTGCCACCCGAGGGGTGGCTAGCGGGAGTACCTACGAGCAGTACTTC; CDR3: CATRGVASGSTYEQYF
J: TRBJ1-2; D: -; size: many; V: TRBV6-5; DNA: TGTGCCAGCAGCCAAAGCTCATACAGTTCTGGCTACACCTTC; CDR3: CASSQSSYSSGYTF
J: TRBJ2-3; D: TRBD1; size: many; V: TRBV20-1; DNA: TGCAGTGCTCGACCCAGGGGGCGGGGCACAGATACGCAGTATTTT; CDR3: CSARPRGRGTDTQYF